A single sample gave rise to the 21 T cell receptor beta chains below, sequenced in a study of early T cells in non-severe SARS-CoV-2 infection. TCRdb re-analysed the 5' RACE reads in MiXCR, keeping a single row per CDR3 protein. The repertoire holds about 90,000 distinct CDR3 sequences, with approximately 14% as singletons. What was sequenced was whole blood. These receptors came from an adult who was a healthcare worker with PCR-confirmed SARS-CoV-2 infection or an uninfected control (not recorded which).

V is TRBV12-3 or TRBV12-4 and J is TRBJ2-1; D gene unclear. The ends were cut back, 5 bases at V and 4 bases at J, with 9 bases in the middle. The CDR3 totals 13 residues. DNA for the CDR3: TGTGCCAGCAGTACGGGCCCTTACAATGAGCAGTTCTTC. Protein product: CASSTGPYNEQFF.

V is TRBV12-3 or TRBV12-4 and J is TRBJ1-1, with D uncertain. CDR3 size: 15 residues. Deletions cut 4 bases from V and 1 base from J, with 13 bases between. The CDR3 region has the DNA TGTGCCAGCAGTTGGGTTACGGGTACGAACACTGAAGCTTTCTTT. Amino acid sequence: CASSWVTGTNTEAFF.

The rearrangement joins TRBV11-2 to TRBJ2-2; 7 bases are shared with TRBD1. Trimming removed 5 bases from V and 3 bases from J; junction bases left unmatched: 6. Germline V gene data show CDR1 as SGHAT and CDR2 as FQNNGV. This CDR3 is 15 amino acids long. CDR3 amino acids: CASSPGTAHTGELFF. DNA for the CDR3: TGTGCCAGCAGCCCTGGGACAGCTCACACCGGGGAGCTGTTTTTT.

This clonotype was picked up many times. The rearrangement links TRBV4-1 to TRBJ2-7; D is undetermined. From germline, CDR1 is MGHRA and CDR2 YSYEKL. This CDR3 has 14 amino acids. The V end lost 1 base, the J end lost 3 bases, and 10 bases lay between the germline ends. In nucleotides, the CDR3 is TGCGCCAGCAGCCAAGGAAGCCAGAGCTACGAGCAGTACTTC. Its protein product is CASSQGSQSYEQYF.

This clonotype was detected only once. The chain recombines TRBV29-1 with TRBJ2-1, with D unclear. CDR3 length: 13 amino acids. Germline loops: CDR1 SQVTM, CDR2 ANQGSEA. V lost 2 bases and J 10 bases, leaving 15 bases between the germline ends. This CDR3 is CSVERDTPREQFF. In DNA, the CDR3 is TGCAGCGTTGAAAGAGACACACCAAGAGAGCAGTTCTTC.

A few counts support this clonotype. The chain couples TRBV10-3 to TRBJ2-7, with D tentatively TRBD1 (6 bases). The CDR3 runs to 19 residues. Germline values: CDR1 ENHRY, CDR2 SYGVKD. V was pared by 2 bases and J by 3 bases, with 26 bases between. The DNA for the CDR3 is TGTGCCATCAGTGAGCCCGGGGCCCAACGAGGGACAAATTACTACGAGCAGTACTTC. Protein product: CAISEPGAQRGTNYYEQYF.

V and J are TRBV29-1 and TRBJ2-3; possible D gene TRBD1, 5 bases. Germline CDR1 reads SQVTM; CDR2 reads ANQGSEA. Trimming left V 4 bases short and J 7 bases short, with 15 bases between. The CDR3 has 13 residues. In DNA form, the CDR3 reads TGCAGCGTTGGGGGCACCGTTGGGAATACGCAGTATTTT. Encoded protein: CSVGGTVGNTQYF.

This chain joins TRBV6-2 or TRBV6-3 and TRBJ1-5; TRBD1 aligns across 10 bases. This CDR3 has 20 residues. V lost 2 bases and J lost 4; bases outside the gene matches: 17. Germline V gives CDR1 MNHEY, CDR2 SVGEGT. The DNA for the CDR3 is TGTGCCAGCAGTTACAAAAGGCGCAAAGGAGGACAGGGGGTGAATCAGCCCCAGCATTTT. Residues: CASSYKRRKGGQGVNQPQHF.

This clonotype was observed a few times. The chain couples TRBV20-1 to TRBJ1-1; perhaps TRBD1 as D (6 bases). Trimming removed 5 bases from V and 4 bases from J, with 11 bases in between. The CDR3 has 12 residues. Germline loops: CDR1 DFQATT, CDR2 SNEGSKA (reference sequence). CDR3 coding DNA: TGCAGTGCTTGGGGAGGGGGCACTGAAGCTTTCTTT. Its translation: CSAWGGGTEAFF.

The rearrangement uses TRBV19 and TRBJ1-2, with unresolved D. Trimming took 3 bases from V and 0 from J, leaving 5 bases between them. The V gene's germline CDR1 is LNHDA and CDR2 SQIVND (reference sequence). This CDR3 has 13 residues. CDR3 nucleotide sequence: TGTGCCAGTAGTATGAGGGCTAACTATGGCTACACCTTC. This codes for CASSMRANYGYTF.

This clonotype was observed a few times. CDR3 DNA: TGCAGTGCTAGAGAATGGAGCAGCGCCAACTACAATGAGCAGTTCTTC. Translating gives CSAREWSSANYNEQFF. The chain couples TRBV20-1 to TRBJ2-1; the D is unclear. CDR1 is DFQATT and CDR2 is SNEGSKA in the germline V gene (reference sequence). The CDR3 has 16 residues. Between the trimmed V and J ends, which lost 0 bases and 3 bases, there was a span of 15 bases.

This clonotype was seen more than once but under ten times. DNA of the CDR3: TGTGCCAGCTCACCAGGAGTTTCCTACGAGCAGTACTTC. This gives the protein CASSPGVSYEQYF. The chain couples TRBV18 to TRBJ2-7; no definite D call. This CDR3 spans 13 amino acids. The germline CDR1 and CDR2 sequences are KGHSH and LQKENI. V lost 2 bases and J 1 base, leaving 6 bases between the germline ends.

The chain joins TRBV29-1 to TRBJ2-2, with D possibly being TRBD1 (5 bases). This CDR3 spans 12 amino acids. Trimming removed 1 base at V and 12 bases at J, with 12 bases between. The germline gives CDR1 SQVTM, CDR2 ANQGSEA. The CDR3 protein is CSVEGGQGKLFF. Here the CDR3 DNA reads TGCAGCGTTGAAGGGGGCCAGGGAAAGCTGTTTTTT.

The J gene is TRBJ2-2, the V gene TRBV13; D is ambiguous. Germline V lookup: CDR1 PRHDT, CDR2 FYEKMQ (reference sequence). CDR3 length: 15 amino acids. Between the trimmed V and J ends, which lost 5 bases and 1 base, there was a span of 11 bases. CDR3 region: CASSRRVENTGELFF. The CDR3 bases are TGTGCCAGCAGCCGCCGGGTAGAGAACACCGGGGAGCTGTTTTTT.

The V gene is TRBV7-4, the J gene TRBJ2-4, with D possibly being TRBD2 (5 bases). The V gene lost 1 base and the J gene lost 1 base, with 17 bases spanning the gap. In germline, CDR1 is SGHVT, CDR2 SQSDAQ. The CDR3 extends over 18 amino acids. This CDR3 reads CASSLDWPHGGAKNIQYF. The CDR3 DNA reads as TGTGCCAGCAGCTTAGATTGGCCCCACGGCGGGGCCAAAAACATTCAGTACTTC.

This clonotype was seen more than once but under ten times. This rearrangement joins TRBV9 to TRBJ2-1, with 7 bases identical to TRBD2. CDR1 is SGDLS, CDR2 YYNGEE, per germline. V was pared by 0 bases and J by 9 bases, with 6 bases of the junction left unmatched. The CDR3 runs to 14 residues. The CDR3 loop is CASSVVGTSVEQFF. The DNA of the CDR3 is TGTGCCAGCAGCGTAGTGGGAACTAGCGTTGAGCAGTTCTTC.

This clonotype has a handful of counts. The chain couples TRBV24-1 to TRBJ1-5, with D uncertain. CDR1 is KGHDR, CDR2 SFDVKD, per germline. The CDR3 covers 14 residues. Trimming took 4 bases from V and 2 from J, leaving 8 bases between them. For the CDR3, the DNA is TGTGCCACCAGTGACTCGGAGGGCAATCAGCCCCAGCATTTT. Amino acids: CATSDSEGNQPQHF.

This clonotype was detected a few times. This sequence joins TRBV29-1 and TRBJ2-1; D gene uncertain. Trimming stripped 4 bases from V and 9 bases from J, with 7 bases between. The CDR3 totals 10 residues. Germline V lookup: CDR1 SQVTM, CDR2 ANQGSEA. The CDR3 bases are TGCAGCGTTGCCGGGCGTGAGCAGTTCTTC. This gives the protein CSVAGREQFF.

Ten or more counts support this clonotype. The chain recombines TRBV7-7 with TRBJ2-5; D gene uncertain. From germline, CDR1 is SSHAT and CDR2 FNYEAQ (reference sequence). Trimming removed 0 bases at V and 2 bases at J, with 7 bases between. The CDR3 extends over 14 amino acids. The CDR3 DNA reads TGTGCCAGCAGCTTAGCTTACAGTCAAGAGACCCAGTACTTC. Protein: CASSLAYSQETQYF.

The gene calls are TRBV7-7 and TRBJ1-1; TRBD1 matches at 9 bases. Germline CDR1 is SSHAT and CDR2 is FNYEAQ (reference sequence). The junction had 18 bases not matched to a gene; V was cut back by 6 bases and J by 1 base. The CDR3 is 19 residues long. CDR3 DNA sequence: TGTGCCAGCAGTTTAACCCGGGACAGGGCACAGGAATGGAACACTGAAGCTTTCTTT. Protein sequence: CASSLTRDRAQEWNTEAFF.

This clonotype was detected a few times. The rearrangement joins TRBV2 to TRBJ2-3; D remains unclear. V lost 4 bases to trimming and J lost 4 bases, with 12 bases between them. The germline V gene encodes CDR1 SNHLY and CDR2 FYNNEI. The CDR3 extends over 14 amino acids. Here the CDR3 DNA reads TGTGCCAGCAGTGTTAGGGCGGCGGCAGATACGCAGTATTTT. Protein sequence: CASSVRAAADTQYF.